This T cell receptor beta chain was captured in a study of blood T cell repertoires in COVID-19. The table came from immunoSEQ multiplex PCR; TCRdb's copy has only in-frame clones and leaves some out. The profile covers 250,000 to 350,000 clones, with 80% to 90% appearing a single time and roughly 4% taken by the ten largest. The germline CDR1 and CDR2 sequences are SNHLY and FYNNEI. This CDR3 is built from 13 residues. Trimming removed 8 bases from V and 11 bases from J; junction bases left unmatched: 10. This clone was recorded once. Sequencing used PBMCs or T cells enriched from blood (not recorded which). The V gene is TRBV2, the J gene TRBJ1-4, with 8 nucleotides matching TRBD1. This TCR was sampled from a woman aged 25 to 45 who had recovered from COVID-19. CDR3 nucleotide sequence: TGTGCCAGCGCCAGGGGGCTTGGGGGGAAACTGTTTTTT. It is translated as CASARGLGGKLFF.